This T cell receptor beta chain was identified in a study of blood T cell repertoires in COVID-19. Authors' methods: Reference gene primers were amplified, and this amplification served to estimate nucleated cell counts. The method was immunoSEQ multiplex PCR; TCRdb's version includes in-frame clones alone and lacks a portion of them. V and J calls plus clone size are reproduced from that table; the DNA served to infer D and trimming. The profile shows hundreds of thousands of clones, 85% to 90% of them singletons. The CDR3 consists of 18 residues. The germline gives CDR1 LNHDA, CDR2 SQIVND (reference sequence). V lost 5 bases and J lost 1; bases outside the gene matches: 15.

The genes are TRBV19 and TRBJ2-5, with TRBD1 matching over 8 bases. Sequencing was carried out using peripheral blood. This TCR derives from a woman in her forties or fifties with active or convalescent COVID-19. The chain's CDR3 is CASSHPSGTGRFQETQYF. CDR3 DNA: TGTGCCAGTAGTCACCCTTCCGGGACAGGACGATTCCAAGAGACCCAGTACTTC.